The 22 T cell receptor beta chains reported below all come from one sample, sequenced in a study of regulatory T cells in long-lasting Graves disease (dated by TCRdb to about 2021). The time point label corresponds to: newly diagnosed GD, antithyroid drugs for less than 3 months. For both TCR sequencing and RNA sequencing, RNA was extracted from PBMCs using TRIzol. Library generation was performed with multiplex PCR. Sequencing instrument: Illumina HiSeq 4000. CDR3 regions were amplified by Arm-PCR with iRepertoire HTBI primers to construct TCR beta libraries. TCRdb applied fastp at Q25 and MiXCR to the public reads, then kept only in-frame beta chains. Each record represents a unique CDR3 protein, reported with the most common genes and DNA among its rows. The sample table records some 410,000 distinct CDR3 sequences; over 15% of these occur just once. Around 11% of the sample goes to the ten largest clones.

This sample was also put to use in a study of T cells in Graves' hyperthyroidism and ophthalmopathy.

The input for sequencing was peripheral blood mononuclear cells (PBMCs), taken at new diagnosis, from a patient treated with antithyroid drugs. The receptors derive from a woman aged 25 to 39 with Graves disease. Donor details come from another sample of the same person, matched by shared clones.

This clonotype was seen ten or more times. The V call is TRBV24-1, the J call TRBJ2-3, with D tentatively TRBD1 (6 bases). The germline CDR1 and CDR2 sequences are KGHDR and SFDVKD. Trimming removed 3 bases from V and 3 bases from J, with 15 bases in between. The CDR3 length is 16 residues. This chain's CDR3 is CATSDNTGLGTDTQYF. The CDR3 region has the DNA TGTGCCACCAGTGATAATACAGGGTTAGGAACAGATACGCAGTATTTT.

Details on this clonotype: An end of the junction differs from the germline gene, which may be a read error. The chain combines TRBV29-1 with TRBJ1-1; D is undetermined. This CDR3 contains 13 residues. Germline CDR1 and CDR2: SQVTM and ANQGSEA. The CDR3 region is CSVGRQRNTEAFF. DNA of the CDR3: TGCAGCGTTGGAAGGCAAAGGAACACTGAAGCCTTCTTT.

This clonotype was recorded at least ten times. V usage is TRBV3-1 and J usage is TRBJ2-7; the D call may be TRBD1 or TRBD2 (5 bases each). Germline CDR1 LGHDT, CDR2 YNNKEL (reference sequence). The V end was cut by 1 base, the J end by 9 bases, with 10 bases between. This CDR3 is 12 amino acids long. The CDR3 sequence: CASSQARGVQYF. CDR3 bases: TGTGCCAGCAGCCAAGCAAGGGGAGTGCAGTACTTC.

The table lists this clonotype with a few counts. For the CDR3, the DNA is TGCGCCAGCTCCTACCGAGGGTCTAGCGCCTACAATGAGCAGTTCTTC. The encoded protein is CASSYRGSSAYNEQFF. The genes are TRBV5-1 and TRBJ2-1; D possibly corresponds to TRBD2 (6 bases). The CDR3 has 16 amino acids. V was pared by 7 bases and J by 2 bases, with 19 bases between. Per germline, CDR1 SGHRS and CDR2 YFSETQ.

This clonotype was detected a few times. This rearrangement joins TRBV19 to TRBJ2-1; D might be TRBD1 (6 bases). V gave up 11 bases and J gave up 0 bases, with 14 bases separating them. CDR3 length: 14 amino acids. Germline assignment: CDR1 LNHDA and CDR2 SQIVND (reference sequence). CDR3 bases: TGTGCCTCAACCAGGGGAGTCTCCTACAATGAGCAGTTCTTC. Translated: CASTRGVSYNEQFF.

V and J are TRBV7-9 and TRBJ2-3; a possible D gene is TRBD1 (6 bases). Germline V gives CDR1 SEHNR, CDR2 FQNEAQ (reference sequence). The CDR3 is made up of 12 amino acids. CDR3 sequence reads: CAGQPLTDTQYF. For the CDR3, the DNA is TGTGCTGGACAGCCCTTAACAGATACGCAGTATTTT. The whole variable domain, remainder taken from reference TRBV7-9 and TRBJ2-3, is DTGVSQNPRHKITKRGQNVTFRCDPISEHNRLYWYRQTLGQGPEFLTYFQNEAQLEKSRLLSDRFSAERPKGSFSTLEIQRTEQGDSAMYLCAGQPLTDTQYFGPGTRLTVL.

Ten or more counts support this clonotype. J is TRBJ1-6 and V is TRBV6-2 or TRBV6-3; TRBD1 might be the D (5 bases). The CDR3 loop spans 14 amino acids. V was shortened by 2 bases and J by 9 bases, with 11 bases between the two germline ends. Germline assignment: CDR1 MNHEY and CDR2 SVGEGT. CDR3 DNA sequence: TGTGCCAGCAGTTACGCGGGGACCACTTCACCCCTCCACTTT. As protein: CASSYAGTTSPLHF.

Turning to this clonotype: A far larger clone differs by one base, so this is likely a read error. The V and J genes are TRBV6-1 and TRBJ2-5, with TRBD1 matching 11 bases. The CDR3 sequence is 15 residues long. The V gene end was trimmed by 6 bases and the J gene end by 6 bases; junction bases not matched to a gene: 9. Germline CDR1 is MNHNS and CDR2 is SASEGT. CDR3 nucleotide sequence: TGTGCCAGCAGCGACGAGGACAGGGGGCCGAAGACCCAGTACTTC. This translates into CASSDEDRGPKTQYF.

This chain uses TRBV12-3 or TRBV12-4 with TRBJ2-3, with D possibly TRBD2 on 6 matching bases. V was trimmed by 5 bases and J by 4 bases, leaving 13 bases between them. This CDR3 has 14 residues. The CDR3 is CASSPSVIPDTQYF. In nucleotides, the CDR3 is TGTGCCAGCAGTCCTAGCGTTATCCCAGATACGCAGTATTTT.

At least ten counts were recorded for this clonotype. The chain has TRBV18 and TRBJ2-7; D is uncertain. Trimming pared 3 bases from V and 5 bases from J, leaving 14 bases between. The CDR3 totals 14 residues. Germline-derived CDR1 and CDR2 are KGHSH and LQKENI. CDR3 residues: CASSPYVSKDEQYF. For the CDR3, the DNA is TGTGCCAGCTCACCCTACGTAAGTAAGGACGAGCAGTACTTC.

Many counts were recorded for this clonotype. V usage is TRBV27 and J usage is TRBJ1-1; 7 bases fit TRBD1. From germline, CDR1 is MNHEY and CDR2 SMNVEV (reference sequence). The ends lost 5 bases at V and 1 base at J; junction bases unmatched: 10. The CDR3 covers 16 residues. The CDR3 nucleotides read TGTGCCAGCAGTCCTCCGGGACAGCTAAAGAACACTGAAGCTTTCTTT. Protein sequence: CASSPPGQLKNTEAFF.

This clonotype occurred many times. The chain employs TRBV27 and TRBJ1-6, with D maybe TRBD1 (6 bases). CDR3 length: 15 amino acids. Trimming shortened V by 7 bases and J by 7 bases, and 17 bases separated the two germline ends. Germline lookup yields CDR1 MNHEY and CDR2 SMNVEV (reference sequence). This CDR3 is CASTTTGALNSPLHF. CDR3 nucleotides: TGTGCCAGCACCACGACAGGAGCCTTGAATTCACCCCTCCACTTT.

Note on this clonotype: The junction departs from germline at one end; a sequencing error may be responsible. V and J are TRBV20-1 and TRBJ1-4; D is unresolved. Germline assignment: CDR1 DFQATT and CDR2 SNEGSKA (reference sequence). The CDR3 covers 11 residues. The CDR3 reads CSARNNEKLSF. The CDR3 nucleotides read TGCAGTGCCCGGAACAATGAAAAACTGTCTTTT.

This clonotype was counted at least ten times. The chain is built from TRBV12-3 or TRBV12-4 and TRBJ2-1, with 7 positions matching TRBD1. Trimming removed 6 bases from V and 10 bases from J; junction bases left unmatched: 15. The CDR3 runs 15 residues. The DNA of the CDR3 is TGTGCCAGCAGATTCGACAGGGCGGCGGTTAACGAGCAGTTCTTC. Translated, it gives CASRFDRAAVNEQFF.

CDR3 in amino acids: CASSGRAAGASGNTIYF. The DNA for the CDR3 is TGTGCCAGCAGCGGAAGGGCGGCAGGGGCTTCGGGAAACACCATATATTTT. The chain joins TRBV7-9 to TRBJ1-3; D perhaps matches TRBD1 (6 bases). Germline V gene sequence: CDR1 SEHNR, CDR2 FQNEAQ (reference sequence). Trimming cost V 5 bases and J 4 bases, with 21 bases left between them. CDR3 size: 17 residues.

This clonotype was detected ten times or more. The V and J genes are TRBV10-3 and TRBJ2-7, with TRBD2 matching over 9 bases. This CDR3 spans 15 amino acids. Trimming took 5 bases from V and 3 from J; bases not matched to a gene: 8. Germline V gives CDR1 ENHRY, CDR2 SYGVKD. The CDR3 DNA follows: TGTGCCATCAGTCTAGGTAATAGCGGGAGCTACGAGCAGTACTTC. The encoded protein is CAISLGNSGSYEQYF.

This clonotype was counted ten times or more. The genes are TRBV20-1 and TRBJ1-1; TRBD1 matches at 7 bases. Trimming took 1 base from V and 3 from J; bases not matched to a gene: 8. The length of the CDR3 is 15 residues. Germline CDR1 DFQATT, CDR2 SNEGSKA (reference sequence). The CDR3 bases are TGCAGTGCTAGAGGCCTAACAGACAGGGACACTGAAGCTTTCTTT. Its protein is CSARGLTDRDTEAFF.

This clonotype was counted many times. V is TRBV6-1 and J is TRBJ2-7; TRBD2 agrees at 8 bases. Germline V gene sequence: CDR1 MNHNS, CDR2 SASEGT. The CDR3 is made up of 16 amino acids. With V trimmed by 2 bases and J by 4 bases, 10 bases remained unmatched. The chain's CDR3 is CASSEYLVGREYEQYF. The CDR3 DNA reads as TGTGCCAGCAGTGAATATCTCGTCGGGAGGGAGTACGAGCAGTACTTC.

The sample holds many counts of this clonotype. The chain recombines TRBV6-9 with TRBJ1-1, with D possibly TRBD1 on 5 matching bases. Germline CDR1 MNHGY, CDR2 SVAAGI. This CDR3 comprises 14 residues. Trimming took 3 bases from V and 9 from J, leaving 17 bases between them. CDR3 nucleotide sequence: TGTGCCAGCAGTTACCTCTGGGGCAGGGAAAAAGCTTTCTTT. Amino acids: CASSYLWGREKAFF.

The chain employs TRBV6-4 and TRBJ1-1; the D is unclear. V dropped 0 bases and J dropped 2 bases, with 4 bases sitting between them. CDR3 length equals 13 residues. Germline values: CDR1 MRHNA, CDR2 SNTAGT. For the CDR3, the DNA is TGTGCCAGCAGTGACTCCCCAAACACTGAAGCTTTCTTT. It encodes CASSDSPNTEAFF.

The chain employs TRBV14 and TRBJ2-3, with D unclear. V lost 0 bases, J lost 3 bases, and 4 bases lay in between. CDR3 length: 13 amino acids. Per the germline V gene, CDR1 is SGHDN and CDR2 is FVKESK. CDR3 nucleotides: TGTGCCAGCAGCCAAGATCTGACAGATACGCAGTATTTT. Residues: CASSQDLTDTQYF. Full variable domain (missing parts from reference TRBV14 and TRBJ2-3): EAGVTQFPSHSVIEKGQTVTLRCDPISGHDNLYWYRRVMGKEIKFLLHFVKESKQDESGMPNNRFLAERTGGTYSTLKVQPAELEDSGVYFCASSQDLTDTQYFGPGTRLTVL.

The chain is built from TRBV19 and TRBJ1-2; weak D call: TRBD1 (6 bases). Per the germline V gene, CDR1 is LNHDA and CDR2 is SQIVND (reference sequence). The CDR3 spans 15 residues. Trimming took off 7 bases at V and 8 bases at J, with 23 bases between the two ends. CDR3 nucleotides: TGTGCCAGTACCCTGAAGTCGGGGACATTTAGCGGCTACACCTTC. Protein sequence: CASTLKSGTFSGYTF. The whole variable domain, remainder taken from reference TRBV19 and TRBJ1-2, is DGGITQSPKYLFRKEGQNVTLSCEQNLNHDAMYWYRQDPGQGLRLIYYSQIVNDFQKGDIAEGYSVSREKKESFPLTVTSAQKNPTAFYLCASTLKSGTFSGYTFGSGTRLTVV.